The source of this T cell receptor beta chain is a study of monozygotic twins with inflammatory bowel disease. General study findings and limits: Heterogeneous immunosuppressive treatment regimens may have introduced variability into patient repertoires. Lower TCRbeta diversity (inverse Simpson) was seen in IBD patients than in healthy co-twins.

Added by template switching were UMIs that each held a 6-nucleotide sample barcode. Following a re-call of the 5' RACE reads, TCRdb has one entry per CDR3 protein and lacks DNA. Seen in this sample are about 450,000 distinct CDR3 sequences; the ten most common clones hold 2% to 3%. Remarks on this clonotype: As yet, its antigen is unknown.

This CDR3 is built from 13 residues. The germline CDR1 and CDR2 sequences are SNHLY and FYNNEI. Sequencing was done on a sample of blood. This chain connects TRBV2 to TRBJ2-2. The TCR was taken from a human donor with ulcerative colitis or Crohn's disease, or a healthy co-twin of an affected twin (not recorded which). This chain's CDR3 is CASSPNPGGELFF.